This is a list of T cell receptor beta chains from one sample in a study of cytomegalovirus exposure and HLA in healthy donors. Assay: immunoSEQ multiplex PCR; the TCRdb copy retains only in-frame clones and omits some. The sample holds 200,000 to 250,000 clones, approximately 88% seen once. The sample taken for sequencing was PBMCs. The receptors were sampled from a woman in her thirties in good health and CMV-seropositive. Each CDR3 is given with its conserved first and last residue. Each record gives: V gene, clone size, D gene, J gene, CDR3 protein, CDR3 DNA. D genes are given only for firm matches. The size of a clone is reported for some rows only, either as once, few or many, or as a class for expanded clones.

>TRBV4-3|.|TRBD2|TRBJ2-1
CASSQGGSGSRDNEQFF
TGCGCCAGCAGCCAAGGTGGGAGCGGGAGTCGAGACAATGAGCAGTTCTTC
>TRBV27|.|TRBD1|TRBJ1-5
CASSSSRRTGFDQPQHF
TGTGCCAGCAGTTCCTCCAGGAGGACAGGGTTCGATCAGCCCCAGCATTTT
>TRBV29-1|.|TRBD1|TRBJ1-4
CSVSGQGFTNEKLFF
TGCAGCGTTTCAGGACAGGGTTTCACTAATGAAAAACTGTTTTTT
>TRBV7-2|few|.|TRBJ2-2
CASSLVLSTGELFF
TGTGCCAGCAGCTTAGTGCTCTCCACCGGGGAGCTGTTTTTT
>TRBV7-3|once|TRBD2|TRBJ2-1
CASSLDSNSGSCHEQFF
TGTGCCAGCAGCTTAGATTCTAATAGCGGGAGTTGCCATGAGCAGTTCTTC
>TRBV29-1|.|.|TRBJ2-7
CSATGTVAYEQYF
TGCAGCGCGACCGGGACCGTTGCCTACGAGCAGTACTTC
>TRBV2|.|.|TRBJ1-3
CASMIREGNTIYF
TGTGCCAGCATGATCAGGGAGGGAAACACCATATATTTT
>TRBV7-9|.|TRBD2|TRBJ2-2
CASSPRTSGANTGELFF
TGTGCCAGCAGCCCCCGGACTAGCGGGGCGAACACCGGGGAGCTGTTTTTT
>TRBV2|.|.|TRBJ1-2
CASSGKVPHPNRGYTF
TGTGCCAGCAGTGGGAAAGTCCCCCACCCCAACCGTGGCTACACCTTC
>TRBV4-3|once|.|TRBJ1-2
CASSQEYGSQYLNYGYTF
TGCGCCAGCAGCCAAGAATATGGTTCCCAGTATCTCAACTATGGCTACACCTTC
>TRBV7-2|.|TRBD2|TRBJ2-3
CASSLGGYTQYF
TGTGCCAGCAGTCTGGGAGGGTATACGCAGTATTTT
>TRBV29-1|.|TRBD2|TRBJ2-1
CSVGRSGSPNEQFF
TGCAGCGTTGGGCGCAGCGGGAGCCCCAATGAGCAGTTCTTC
>TRBV6-5|once|.|TRBJ1-2
CASSRSWTDYGYTF
TGTGCCAGCAGCCGCTCGTGGACGGACTATGGCTACACCTTC
>TRBV7-9|.|.|TRBJ1-1
CASTLGGGDLEAFF
TGTGCCAGCACCTTAGGGGGAGGGGACCTTGAAGCTTTCTTT
>TRBV11-1|once|TRBD1|TRBJ1-1
CASSPQGAEAFF
TGTGCCAGCAGCCCGCAGGGGGCTGAAGCTTTCTTT
>TRBV7-9|.|.|TRBJ1-2
CASSLVGLNYGYTF
TGTGCCAGCAGCTTAGTTGGTCTTAACTATGGCTACACCTTC
>TRBV30|.|.|TRBJ1-2
CAWSVRGWQPEGYGYTF
TGTGCCTGGAGTGTAAGAGGTTGGCAACCCGAGGGCTATGGCTACACCTTC
>TRBV11-3|.|.|TRBJ1-1
CASSFTRDTEAFF
TGTGCCAGCAGCTTTACTCGGGACACTGAAGCTTTCTTT
>TRBV6-6|.|.|TRBJ2-7
CASSPGQWSREQYF
TGTGCCAGCAGCCCAGGACAGTGGTCTCGCGAGCAGTACTTC
>TRBV7-8|.|.|TRBJ1-5
CASSVDRYGQPQHF
TGTGCCAGCAGCGTCGACAGGTATGGACAGCCCCAGCATTTT
>TRBV19|once|.|TRBJ2-1
CASTLTGTGQYNEQFF
TGTGCCAGTACCCTTACCGGAACAGGACAATACAATGAGCAGTTCTTC
>TRBV29-1|.|.|TRBJ2-3
CSVDRDTDTQYF
TGCAGCGTTGATCGGGACACAGATACGCAGTATTTT
>TRBV5-4|.|TRBD1|TRBJ1-5
CASSPRDRGPNQPQHF
TGTGCCAGCAGCCCAAGGGACAGGGGGCCTAATCAGCCCCAGCATTTT
>TRBV9|.|.|TRBJ1-2
CASSPTLGVSGYTF
TGTGCCAGCAGCCCAACCCTGGGGGTGAGCGGCTACACCTTC
>TRBV9|.|.|TRBJ1-4
CASSPWGGTGEKLFF
TGTGCCAGCAGCCCCTGGGGAGGGACGGGAGAAAAACTGTTTTTT
>TRBV5-1|.|.|TRBJ2-2
CASLLGSNTGELFF
TGCGCCAGCCTCCTAGGCTCGAACACCGGGGAGCTGTTTTTT
>TRBV29-1|.|.|TRBJ2-6
CSVPTRGPNVLTF
TGCAGCGTCCCGACCCGGGGGCCCAACGTCCTGACTTTC
>TRBV4-3|.|TRBD1|TRBJ1-2
CASSHTPGTGGGYTF
TGCGCCAGCAGCCATACTCCCGGGACAGGAGGTGGCTACACCTTC
>TRBV15|.|.|TRBJ1-5
CATSRDQGSNQPQHF
TGTGCCACCAGCAGAGACCAGGGTAGCAATCAGCCCCAGCATTTT
>TRBV5-1|few|.|TRBJ1-2
CASSTRGGDGYTF
TGCGCCAGCAGCACCCGGGGAGGGGATGGCTACACCTTC
>TRBV30|few|TRBD2|TRBJ2-3
CAWSVPSAGGGTDTQYF
TGTGCCTGGAGTGTTCCCTCAGCGGGAGGTGGGACAGATACGCAGTATTTT
>TRBV5-1|.|.|TRBJ1-1
CASSPGQSTEAFF
TGCGCCAGCAGCCCCGGACAGTCCACTGAAGCTTTCTTT
>TRBV6-1|.|.|TRBJ2-7
CASSEFGRTARSYEQYF
TGTGCCAGCAGTGAATTTGGACGGACAGCCCGCTCCTACGAGCAGTACTTC
>TRBV7-9|few|.|TRBJ1-5
CASSLQGNQPQHF
TGTGCCAGCAGCTTACAGGGGAATCAGCCCCAGCATTTT
>TRBV6-5|.|.|TRBJ1-1
CASSRGGPEAFF
TGTGCCAGCAGTCGCGGGGGCCCTGAAGCTTTCTTT
>TRBV28|.|.|TRBJ1-2
CASSLGITNYGYTF
TGTGCCAGCAGTTTAGGGATAACTAACTATGGCTACACCTTC
>TRBV27|.|.|TRBJ2-2
CASKFHSLAGELFF
TGTGCCAGCAAGTTCCACTCGTTGGCCGGGGAGCTGTTTTTT